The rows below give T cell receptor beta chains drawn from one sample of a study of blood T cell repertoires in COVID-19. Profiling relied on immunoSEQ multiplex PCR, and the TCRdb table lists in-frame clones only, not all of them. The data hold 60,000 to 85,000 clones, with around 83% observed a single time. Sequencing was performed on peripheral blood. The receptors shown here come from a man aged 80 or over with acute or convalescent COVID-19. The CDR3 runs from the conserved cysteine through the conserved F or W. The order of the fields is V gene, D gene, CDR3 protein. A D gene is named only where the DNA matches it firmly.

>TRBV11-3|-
CASSLGGEAGNTIYF
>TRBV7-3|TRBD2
CASSKGLAGAETQYF
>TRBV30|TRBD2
CAWSDGGAREQFF
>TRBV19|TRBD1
CASKSQGARTEAFF
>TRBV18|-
CASSPERGSNQPQHF
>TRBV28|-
CASSIQGNTIYF
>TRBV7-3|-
CASSSQNSYEQYF
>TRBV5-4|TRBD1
CASSPGTGTATAEKLFF
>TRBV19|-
CASEDGQGTDTQYF
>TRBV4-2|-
CASSPGGVYGYTF
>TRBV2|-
CASSEATGPGNTIYF
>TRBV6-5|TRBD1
CASIKERGLRTEAFF
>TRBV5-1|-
CASSFSSSQETQYF
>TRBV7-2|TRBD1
CASSFPGGDQPQHF
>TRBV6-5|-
CASSYTGPTEAFF
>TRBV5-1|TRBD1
CASSKGQGHGYTF
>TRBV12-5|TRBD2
CASGANLGTSTYNEQFF
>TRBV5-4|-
CASSSIQGPNEKLFF
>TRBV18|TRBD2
CASSPRLPGLEGNIQYF
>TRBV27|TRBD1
CASSDRGQKSGEKLFF
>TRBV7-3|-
CASSLTGFYSPLHF
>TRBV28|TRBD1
CASSTGQGFPNYGYTF
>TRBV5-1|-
CASSLEQGFYGYTF
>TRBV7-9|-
CASSSGQISGANVLTF
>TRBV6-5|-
CASGLSNQPQHF
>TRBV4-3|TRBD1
CASSVGQGGEQYF
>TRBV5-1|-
CASSSGQTFGEQYF
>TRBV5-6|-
CASSLLGGGAGGTYNEQFF
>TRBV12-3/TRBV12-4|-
CASSSGAYEQYF
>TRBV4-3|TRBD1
CASSLEITPGQGANSGNTIYF
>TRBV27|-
CASSRGGSYEQYF
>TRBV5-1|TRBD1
CASSLAGGLGYGYTF
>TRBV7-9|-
CASGTTGELFF
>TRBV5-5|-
CASNKETQYF
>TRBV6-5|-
CASSYAGKRVCQPQHF
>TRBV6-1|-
CASSEAIFGVNEQFF
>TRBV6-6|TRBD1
CASSYTGQGQPQHF
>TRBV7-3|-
CASSLIEDTEAFF
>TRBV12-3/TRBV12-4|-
CASSSREDQPQHF
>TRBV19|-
CASSQQGAETQYF
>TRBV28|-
CASTPRVSYEQYF